This record concerns one T cell receptor beta chain sequence. Its antigen remains unidentified. The sample originates from a study of breast tumors, draining lymph nodes, adjacent tissues. Samples came from axillary lymph nodes draining the breast cancer. This CDR3 has 14 amino acids. Per germline, CDR1 SGDLS and CDR2 YYNGEE. Trimming left V 3 bases short and J 0 bases short, with 9 bases between. TCRdb itself ran the multiplex PCR reads through MiXCR, one entry per CDR3 protein. Of 130,000 or so distinct CDR3 sequences listed, about 30% are singletons. Study findings and constraints: Tumors had less TCR diversity than lymph nodes, more than nontumor tissue. The lymph node origin of tumor T cells was framed as consistent with a hypothesis, not demonstrated.

The sample comprised axillary lymph node tissue. This TCR was sampled from a female donor with breast cancer. Some clones in this sample may be carry-over from other donors' samples. The chain carries TRBV9 and TRBJ1-1; maybe TRBD1 (5 bases). CDR3 in DNA: TGTGCCAGCAGCGCCGGACACGTGAACACTGAAGCTTTCTTT. It codes for CASSAGHVNTEAFF.